Listed below are T cell receptor beta chains from one sample, sequenced in a study of early T cells in non-severe SARS-CoV-2 infection. TCRdb reprocessed the 5' RACE reads with MiXCR, giving one entry per CDR3 protein. The profile covers tens of thousands of distinct CDR3 sequences, with 4.5% to 6% appearing a single time and roughly 15% taken by the ten largest. The sample consisted of whole blood, taken at baseline. These receptors were taken from an adult who was a healthcare worker with PCR-confirmed SARS-CoV-2 infection or an uninfected control (not recorded which). Both conserved end residues are part of each CDR3. D genes are given only for firm matches. Some rows have no size entry. The others give once, few or many, or a class for an expanded clone.

d_call	clone_size	v_call	cdr3_length	j_call	cdr3_aa	cdr3_nt
.	many	TRBV2	17	TRBJ1-1	CASSEAQGGRAETEAFF	TGTGCCAGCAGTGAAGCGCAGGGAGGGCGGGCGGAAACTGAAGCTTTCTTT
.	many	TRBV3-1	14	TRBJ2-5	CASNQGRLQETQYF	TGTGCCAGCAACCAGGGGCGGTTACAAGAGACCCAGTACTTC
.	few	TRBV5-4	11	TRBJ2-7	CASDSYYEQYF	TGTGCCAGTGACAGTTACTACGAGCAGTACTTC
TRBD2	.	TRBV11-3	17	TRBJ2-2	CASSPNLGGGDTGELFF	TGTGCCAGCAGCCCAAACCTCGGGGGGGGCGACACCGGGGAGCTGTTTTTT
TRBD2	few	TRBV25-1	18	TRBJ2-6	CASSGVAGAVSGANVLTF	TGTGCCAGCAGTGGAGTAGCGGGGGCCGTATCTGGGGCCAACGTCCTGACTTTC
.	.	TRBV7-2	15	TRBJ2-1	CASSPDRKGVNEQFF	TGTGCCAGCAGCCCCGACAGGAAGGGGGTCAATGAGCAGTTCTTC
.	large	TRBV12-3/TRBV12-4	18	TRBJ2-6	CASTPSQATLSGANVLTF	TGTGCCAGCACCCCGTCACAGGCAACGCTCTCTGGGGCCAACGTCCTGACTTTC
.	many	TRBV7-2	12	TRBJ1-1	CASSFQNTEAFF	TGTGCCAGCAGCTTTCAGAACACTGAAGCTTTCTTT
.	many	TRBV6-5	14	TRBJ1-2	CASSYRQGVGGYTF	TGTGCCAGCAGTTACCGGCAGGGCGTCGGGGGCTACACCTTC
.	many	TRBV12-3/TRBV12-4	13	TRBJ1-2	CASSLVTDYGYTF	TGTGCCAGCAGTTTAGTCACAGACTATGGCTACACCTTC
TRBD1	many	TRBV24-1	18	TRBJ2-6	CATSDPRDRVEGANVLTF	TGTGCCACCAGTGATCCGCGGGACAGGGTGGAGGGGGCCAACGTCCTGACTTTC
.	.	TRBV19	15	TRBJ1-3	CASSSDSATGNTIYF	TGTGCCAGTAGCAGCGACTCAGCGACTGGAAACACCATATATTTT
TRBD1	few	TRBV29-1	14	TRBJ2-3	CSVGDRDSTDTQYF	TGCAGCGTGGGGGACAGGGACTCCACAGATACGCAGTATTTT
.	few	TRBV6-1	14	TRBJ2-5	CASSEGRSQETQYF	TGTGCCAGCAGTGAAGGTCGGAGTCAGGAGACCCAGTACTTC
TRBD1	.	TRBV5-1	14	TRBJ1-6	CASRQGALDSPLHF	TGCGCCAGCAGACAGGGGGCATTAGATTCACCCCTCCACTTT
.	few	TRBV19	16	TRBJ1-4	CASSIRVAAVREKLFF	TGTGCCAGTAGTATTCGGGTGGCCGCGGTACGTGAAAAACTGTTTTTT
.	many	TRBV7-8	14	TRBJ1-5	CASSKGEGNQPQHF	TGTGCCAGCAGCAAGGGGGAGGGGAATCAGCCCCAGCATTTT
.	many	TRBV7-9	11	TRBJ1-2	CASSLRSGYTF	TGTGCCAGCAGCTTACGCTCTGGCTACACCTTC
.	.	TRBV30	13	TRBJ1-1	CAWSFMANTEAFF	TGTGCCTGGAGTTTTATGGCGAACACTGAAGCTTTCTTT
.	many	TRBV20-1	13	TRBJ2-2	CSARGFDTGELFF	TGCAGTGCTAGGGGGTTTGACACCGGGGAGCTGTTTTTT
TRBD1	few	TRBV27	14	TRBJ2-7	CASSSGTGFDEQYF	TGTGCCAGCAGTTCCGGGACAGGGTTCGACGAGCAGTACTTC
.	many	TRBV27	16	TRBJ1-5	CASSLLGTGSNQPQHF	TGTGCCAGCAGTTTACTCGGGACCGGTAGCAATCAGCCCCAGCATTTT
.	many	TRBV7-2	12	TRBJ2-7	CASHQVGYEQYF	TGTGCCAGTCACCAAGTTGGCTACGAGCAGTACTTC
.	.	TRBV15	14	TRBJ2-3	CATGRERTTDTQYF	TGTGCCACAGGCCGGGAACGCACTACAGATACGCAGTATTTT
.	few	TRBV10-3	14	TRBJ1-5	CATHPAGGNQPQHF	TGTGCCACCCACCCCGCAGGGGGCAATCAGCCCCAGCATTTT
.	many	TRBV20-1	13	TRBJ2-1	CSAGPLGNNEQFF	TGCAGTGCTGGCCCGCTAGGCAACAATGAGCAGTTCTTC
.	few	TRBV7-2	14	TRBJ1-2	CASSSPGRRDGYTF	TGTGCCAGCAGCTCCCCGGGGAGGCGGGACGGCTACACCTTC
TRBD2	.	TRBV27	15	TRBJ2-7	CASSRRGALSYEQYF	TGTGCCAGCAGCCGGCGGGGGGCCCTCTCCTACGAGCAGTACTTC